This T cell receptor (beta chain) was recorded in a study of cytomegalovirus exposure and HLA in healthy donors. 60 Vbeta and 13 Jbeta primers were used in PCR. Assay: immunoSEQ multiplex PCR; the TCRdb copy retains only in-frame clones and omits some. The sample consists of about 100,000 clones, around 80% of them appearing once. In germline, CDR1 is MNHEY, CDR2 SVGAGI. The CDR3 is 14 amino acids. After removal of 6 bases from V and 3 bases from J, the junction contained 3 bases not matched to a gene. The chain is built from TRBV6-5 and TRBJ2-7; 12 positions agree with TRBD1. The sequenced sample was PBMCs. The TCR was taken from a young woman in good health and CMV-seropositive. The CDR3 loop reads CASSRDRGLYEQYF. CDR3 sequence (DNA): TGTGCCAGCAGCCGGGACAGGGGGCTCTACGAGCAGTACTTC.